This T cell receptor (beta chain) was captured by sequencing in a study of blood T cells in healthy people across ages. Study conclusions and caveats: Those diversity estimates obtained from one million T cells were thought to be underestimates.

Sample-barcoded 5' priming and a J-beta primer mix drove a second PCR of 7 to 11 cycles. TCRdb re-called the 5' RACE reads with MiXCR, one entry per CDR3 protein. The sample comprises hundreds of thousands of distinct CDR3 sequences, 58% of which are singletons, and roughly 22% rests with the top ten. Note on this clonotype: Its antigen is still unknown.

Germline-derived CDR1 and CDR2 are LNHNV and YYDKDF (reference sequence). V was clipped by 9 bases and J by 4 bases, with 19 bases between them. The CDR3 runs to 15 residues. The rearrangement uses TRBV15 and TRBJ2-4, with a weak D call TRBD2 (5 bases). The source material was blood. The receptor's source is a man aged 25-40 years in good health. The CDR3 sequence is CATMRTGLGKNIQYF. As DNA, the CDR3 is TGTGCCACGATGCGTACGGGGTTGGGGAAAAACATTCAGTACTTC.